The rows below give T cell receptor beta chains drawn from one sample of a study of cytomegalovirus exposure and HLA in healthy donors. Assay: immunoSEQ multiplex PCR; the TCRdb copy retains only in-frame clones and omits some. The sample lists 130,000 to 150,000 clones; roughly 72% were seen once. The sample was PBMCs. Receptors were obtained from a man aged 40-49 years in good health and CMV-seronegative. Both conserved end residues are part of each CDR3. The D gene is left open where the match is weak.

j_gene,v_gene,d_gene,CDR3nt,CDR3aa
TRBJ1-2,TRBV18,TRBD1,TGTGCCAGCTCCCCAACAGGGGCGGGAAACTATGGCTACACCTTC,CASSPTGAGNYGYTF
TRBJ1-2,TRBV29-1,NA,TGCAGCGGGAATGGGGGGGGATCCTATGGCTACACCTTC,CSGNGGGSYGYTF
TRBJ1-1,TRBV5-1,NA,TGCGCCAGCAGCTCCCGGGGGAACACTGAAGCTTTCTTT,CASSSRGNTEAFF
TRBJ2-7,TRBV7-2,NA,TGTGCCAGCAGCTTATATCCCTACGAGCAGTACTTC,CASSLYPYEQYF
TRBJ2-3,TRBV29-1,TRBD1,TGCAGCGTTCGAAGGACAGGGGGAGATACGCAGTATTTT,CSVRRTGGDTQYF
TRBJ2-1,TRBV5-1,TRBD2,TGCGCCAGCAGCGCCCGGACTAGCCGGAGCTCCTACAATGAGCAGTTCTTC,CASSARTSRSSYNEQFF
TRBJ2-3,TRBV25-1,NA,TGTGCCAGCAGTGAATCGTTCACAGATACGCAGTATTTT,CASSESFTDTQYF
TRBJ2-7,TRBV5-1,NA,TGCGCCAGCAGCTTCGGGAGAACGAGCGAGCAGTACTTC,CASSFGRTSEQYF
TRBJ1-5,TRBV10-2,NA,TGCGCCAGCAGTGATCAGGGCGGGGGCAATCAGCCCCAGCATTTT,CASSDQGGGNQPQHF
TRBJ2-7,TRBV9,TRBD1,TGTGCCAGCAGCGTAGGAGGGACAGAAAACTACGAGCAGTACTTC,CASSVGGTENYEQYF
TRBJ1-2,TRBV6-5,NA,TGTGCCAGCAGTTACTCAGGGGGCTATGGCTACACCTTC,CASSYSGGYGYTF
TRBJ1-1,TRBV5-6,TRBD1,TGTGCCAGCTCTCAACTTAGGACAGGACCTTTGAACACTGAAGCTTTCTTT,CASSQLRTGPLNTEAFF